This T cell receptor beta chain was identified in a study of T cells in Graves' hyperthyroidism and ophthalmopathy. CDR3 length: 17 residues. The V gene lost 0 bases and the J gene lost 5 bases, with 20 bases spanning the gap. Looked up from germline, CDR1 is SGHTS and CDR2 is YDEGEE. Study-level findings and limits: Ophthalmopathy and stable hyperthyroidism were separated by a 13 V-J model. In blood, most of the thyroid clonotypes expanded above 0.001 were also present.

This clonotype has more than one count but fewer than ten. Antigen specificity is unknown. Patients aged 18 to 65 had newly diagnosed hyperthyroidism lasting under 2 months. It was RNA transcripts that yielded the amplified TCR beta CDR3 regions. Researchers ran a first-round RT-PCR on the TCR CDR3 using the HTBI primer set. In TCRdb, the multiplex PCR reads were re-called with MiXCR into one record per CDR3 protein. The repertoire holds approximately 400,000 distinct CDR3 sequences, about 15% seen once, with about 33% in the top ten. The rearrangement links TRBV5-8 to TRBJ1-1; D unclear. The source material was blood. The sequence was obtained from a woman in her twenties or thirties with Graves' hyperthyroidism. The CDR3 protein is CASSLVVVSLVGTEAFF. DNA for the CDR3: TGTGCCAGCAGCTTGGTGGTAGTCTCGCTGGTTGGTACTGAAGCTTTCTTT. Supplemented by reference TRBV5-8 and TRBJ1-1, the full variable domain reads EAGVTQSPTHLIKTRGQQATLRCSPISGHTSVYWYQQALGLGLQFLLWYDEGEERNRGNFPPRFSGRQFPNYSSELNVNALELEDSALYLCASSLVVVSLVGTEAFFGQGTRLTVV.